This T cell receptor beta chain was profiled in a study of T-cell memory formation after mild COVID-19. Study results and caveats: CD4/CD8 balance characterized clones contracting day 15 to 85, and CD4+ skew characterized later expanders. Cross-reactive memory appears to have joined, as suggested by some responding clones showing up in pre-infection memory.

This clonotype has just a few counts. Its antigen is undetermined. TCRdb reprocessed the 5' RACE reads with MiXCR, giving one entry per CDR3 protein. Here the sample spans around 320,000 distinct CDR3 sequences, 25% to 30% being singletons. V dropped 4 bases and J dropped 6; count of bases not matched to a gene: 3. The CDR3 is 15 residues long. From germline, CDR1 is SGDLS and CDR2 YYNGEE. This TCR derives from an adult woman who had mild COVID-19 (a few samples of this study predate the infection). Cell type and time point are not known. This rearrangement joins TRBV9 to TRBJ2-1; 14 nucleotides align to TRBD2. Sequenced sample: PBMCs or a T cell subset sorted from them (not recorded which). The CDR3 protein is CASSSTSGGGNEQFF. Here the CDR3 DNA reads TGTGCCAGCAGCTCGACTAGCGGGGGGGGCAATGAGCAGTTCTTC.